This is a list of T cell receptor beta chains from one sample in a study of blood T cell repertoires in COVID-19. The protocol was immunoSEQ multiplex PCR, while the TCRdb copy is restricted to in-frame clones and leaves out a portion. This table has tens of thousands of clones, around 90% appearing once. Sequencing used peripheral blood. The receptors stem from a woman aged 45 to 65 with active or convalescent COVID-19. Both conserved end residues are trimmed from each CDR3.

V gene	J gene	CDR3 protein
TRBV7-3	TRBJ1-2	ASSLTQRNYGYT
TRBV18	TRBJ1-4	ASSPPGAGGVYEKLF
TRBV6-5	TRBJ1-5	ASKISGERNQPQH
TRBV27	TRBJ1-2	ASSLFGDRGYT
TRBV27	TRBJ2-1	ASSLTPGRGINEQF
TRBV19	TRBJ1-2	ASSMQTGGYGYT
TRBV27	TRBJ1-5	ASRYRELVFKH
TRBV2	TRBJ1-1	ASSVGGQTEAF
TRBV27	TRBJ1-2	ASRDFFQSNYGYT
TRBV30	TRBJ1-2	AWNGGYGYT
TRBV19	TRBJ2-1	ASGTPSINEQF
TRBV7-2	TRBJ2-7	ASSLALAGAGQY
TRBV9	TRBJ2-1	ASSGGTGGGEQF
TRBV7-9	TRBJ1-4	ASSYTGSLNEKLF
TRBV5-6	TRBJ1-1	ASSLGPDRGEGLTEAF
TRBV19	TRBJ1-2	ASSSGTREGYYGYT
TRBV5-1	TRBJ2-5	ASSDTGRETQY
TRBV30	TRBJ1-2	AWSFAGLGGYT
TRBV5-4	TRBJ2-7	ASSSWTGVYEQY
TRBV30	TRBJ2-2	ARDRGNTGELF
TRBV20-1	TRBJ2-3	SATEPRITDTQY
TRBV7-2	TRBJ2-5	ASSEDRRYQETQY
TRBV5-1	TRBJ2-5	ASSLARREVGETQY
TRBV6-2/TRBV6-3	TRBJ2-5	ASSYSTETQY
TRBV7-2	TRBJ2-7	ASSLARQIAGYEQY
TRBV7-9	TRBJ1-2	ASSPRAGRNYGYT
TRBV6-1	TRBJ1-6	ASSELVGSQGGLH
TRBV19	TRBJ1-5	ASINRGSNQPQH
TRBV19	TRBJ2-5	ASSIILGTGQETQY
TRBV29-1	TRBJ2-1	SVEDANSNEQF
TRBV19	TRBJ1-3	ASSILQGSGNTIY
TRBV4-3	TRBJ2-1	ASSQDQGLLGNEQF
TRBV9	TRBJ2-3	ASSVRTSGASTDTQY
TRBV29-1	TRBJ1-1	SVTRRTGALTEAF
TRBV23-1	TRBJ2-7	ASSRRLGTGLSYEQY
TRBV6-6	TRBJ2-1	ASSYGLPLGNEQF
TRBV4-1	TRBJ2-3	ASSLVGTSEDTQY
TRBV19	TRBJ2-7	ASSTGQGSYEQY
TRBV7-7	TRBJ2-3	ASSKLRTDTQY
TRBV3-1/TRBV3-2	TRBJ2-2	ASSPSGGTGELF